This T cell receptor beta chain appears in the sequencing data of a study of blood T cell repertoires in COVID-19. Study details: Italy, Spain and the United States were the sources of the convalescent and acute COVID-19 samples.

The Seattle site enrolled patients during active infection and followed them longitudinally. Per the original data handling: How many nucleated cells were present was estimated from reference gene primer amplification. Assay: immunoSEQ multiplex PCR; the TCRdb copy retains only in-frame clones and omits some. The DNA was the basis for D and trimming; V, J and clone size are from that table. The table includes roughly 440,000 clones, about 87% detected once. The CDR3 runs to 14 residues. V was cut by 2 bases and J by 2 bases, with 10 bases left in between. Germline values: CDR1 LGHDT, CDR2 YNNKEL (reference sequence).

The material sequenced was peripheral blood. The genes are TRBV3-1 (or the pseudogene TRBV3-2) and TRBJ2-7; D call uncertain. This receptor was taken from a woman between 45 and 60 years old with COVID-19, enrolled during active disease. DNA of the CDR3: TGTGCCAGCAGCCAAATGAGGAGAGCCTACGAGCAGTACTTC. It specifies CASSQMRRAYEQYF.